This TCR beta chain was sequenced for a study of blood T cell repertoires in COVID-19. Looking at the study overall: Sample material is recorded as cDNA or gDNA derived from T cells, B-cell-depleted T cells, or PBMCs.

Trimming stripped 1 base from V and 4 bases from J, with 13 bases between. Germline-derived CDR1 and CDR2 are SGHTA and FQGNSA. This CDR3 contains 15 residues. Participants were aged 18 to 89 years from roughly 26 US areas. Allocation to cohorts depended on clinical history reported by the participants. In the study's own analysis: For nucleated cells, counts were estimated from reference gene primer amplification. The data were produced by immunoSEQ multiplex PCR, yet TCRdb's version contains in-frame clones alone and is incomplete. The V and J calls and clone size come from that table; D and trimming were worked out from the DNA. The table includes a few hundred thousand clones, about nine tenths detected once.

The sample consisted of PBMCs or T cells enriched from blood (not recorded which). The TCR originated in a woman aged 25 to 39 who had been exposed to COVID-19. The chain uses TRBV7-2 and TRBJ1-2; perhaps TRBD1 as D (6 bases). DNA of the CDR3: TGTGCCAGCAGCTTAGGTGGGGACATATCCTATGGCTACACCTTC. It is translated as CASSLGGDISYGYTF. The whole variable domain, remainder taken from reference TRBV7-2 and TRBJ1-2, is GAGVSQSPSNKVTEKGKDVELRCDPISGHTALYWYRQSLGQGLEFLIYFQGNSAPDKSGLPSDRFSAERTGGSVSTLTIQRTQQEDSAVYLCASSLGGDISYGYTFGSGTRLTVV.